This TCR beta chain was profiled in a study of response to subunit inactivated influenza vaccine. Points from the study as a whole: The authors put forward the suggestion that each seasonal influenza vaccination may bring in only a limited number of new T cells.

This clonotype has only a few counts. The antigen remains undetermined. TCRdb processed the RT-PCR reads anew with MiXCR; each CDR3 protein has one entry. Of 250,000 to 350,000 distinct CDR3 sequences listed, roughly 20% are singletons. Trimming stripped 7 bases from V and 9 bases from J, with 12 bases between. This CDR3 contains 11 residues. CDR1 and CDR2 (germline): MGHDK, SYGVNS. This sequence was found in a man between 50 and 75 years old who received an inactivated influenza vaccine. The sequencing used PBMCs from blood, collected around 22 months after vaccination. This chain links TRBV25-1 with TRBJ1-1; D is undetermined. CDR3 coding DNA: TGTGCCAGCATTGACGGACGGAAAGCTTTCTTT. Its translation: CASIDGRKAFF. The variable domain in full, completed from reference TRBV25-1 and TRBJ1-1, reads EADIYQTPRYLVIGTGKKITLECSQTMGHDKMYWYQQDPGMELHLIHYSYGVNSTEKGDLSSESTVSRIRTEHFPLTLESARPSHTSQYLCASIDGRKAFFGQGTRLTVV.